This T cell receptor beta chain was identified in a study of OX40 agonist ivuxolimab in advanced cancers. Study background: There were three patients with partial responses, one having hepatocellular carcinoma and two cutaneous melanoma. Findings of the study overall: Low normalized clonal expansion also occurred in some nonresponding patients. Circulating CD4+ and CD8+ T cells showed clonal expansion by week 6 at 0.1 to 3.0 mg/kg. Average numbers of expanded clones were greater in CD8+ T cells than in CD4+.

A word on this clone: Its specificity is not known.

Sequencing used immunoSEQ multiplex PCR; TCRdb keeps in-frame clones, though not all of them. The sample consists of about 79,000 clones, around 87% of them appearing once. V lost 3 bases and J lost 0, with 8 bases in between. The CDR3 runs 15 residues. Per germline, CDR1 LNHDA and CDR2 SQIVND (reference sequence). This specimen was CD4+ or CD8+ T cells sorted from blood, taken in a trial of the OX40 agonist ivuxolimab. The receptor was derived from an adult with an advanced solid tumor such as melanoma, head and neck, liver or kidney cancer. The chain employs TRBV19 and TRBJ2-2; TRBD2 might be the D (5 bases). The CDR3, as DNA: TGTGCCAGTAGTATCGGGAATACGAACACCGGGGAGCTGTTTTTT. It is translated as CASSIGNTNTGELFF.